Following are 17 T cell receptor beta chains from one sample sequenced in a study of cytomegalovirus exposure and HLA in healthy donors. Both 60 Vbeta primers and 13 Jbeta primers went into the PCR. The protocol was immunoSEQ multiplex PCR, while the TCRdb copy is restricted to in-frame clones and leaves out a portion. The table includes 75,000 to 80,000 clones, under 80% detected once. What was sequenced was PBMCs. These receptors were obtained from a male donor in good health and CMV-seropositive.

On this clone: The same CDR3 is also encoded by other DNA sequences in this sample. CDR3 bases: TGCGCCAGCAGCTTAACAGGGGCAACTAATGAAAAACTGTTTTTT. Amino acids: CASSLTGATNEKLFF. The chain employs TRBV5-1 and TRBJ1-4, with 7 bases fitting TRBD1. The germline V gene encodes CDR1 SGHRS and CDR2 YFSETQ. V was pared by 2 bases and J by 0 bases, with 1 base of the junction left unmatched. The CDR3 spans 15 residues.

The CDR3 region has the DNA TGTGCCACCAGCACACCTAACAGGGGGTCTGAAGCTTTCTTT. Translating gives CATSTPNRGSEAFF. The rearrangement joins TRBV15 to TRBJ1-1; 8 bases agree with TRBD1. The CDR3 contains 14 residues. J was trimmed by 6 bases and V by 4 bases; bases with no gene match: 7. The germline gives CDR1 LNHNV, CDR2 YYDKDF (reference sequence).

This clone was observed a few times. CDR3 sequence: CASNQGQQNTEAFF. CDR3 DNA sequence: TGTGCCAGCAACCAAGGACAGCAGAACACTGAAGCTTTCTTT. V usage is TRBV7-9 and J usage is TRBJ1-1, with D possibly TRBD1 on 6 matching bases. Germline V CDR1 and CDR2: SEHNR, FQNEAQ (reference sequence). The V and J ends lost 7 bases and 1 base respectively, with 13 bases between them. This CDR3 region has 14 residues.

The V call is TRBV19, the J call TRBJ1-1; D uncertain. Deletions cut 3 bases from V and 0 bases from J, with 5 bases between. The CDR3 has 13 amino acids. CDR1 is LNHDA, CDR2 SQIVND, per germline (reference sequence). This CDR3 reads CASSISLNTEAFF. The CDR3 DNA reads TGTGCCAGTAGTATTTCATTGAACACTGAAGCTTTCTTT.

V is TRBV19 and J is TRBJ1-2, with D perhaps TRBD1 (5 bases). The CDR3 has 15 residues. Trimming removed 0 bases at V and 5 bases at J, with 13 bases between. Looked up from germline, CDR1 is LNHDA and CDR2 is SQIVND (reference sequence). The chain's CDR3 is CASSIDLEDKYGYTF. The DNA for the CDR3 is TGTGCCAGTAGTATAGATCTTGAGGACAAGTATGGCTACACCTTC.

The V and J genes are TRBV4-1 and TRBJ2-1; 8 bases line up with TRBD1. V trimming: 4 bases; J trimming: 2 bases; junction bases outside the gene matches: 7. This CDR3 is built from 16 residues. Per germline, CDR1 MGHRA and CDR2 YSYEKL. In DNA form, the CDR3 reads TGCGCCAGCAGCCGGCCGGACAGGGCCCCCTACAATGAGCAGTTCTTC. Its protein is CASSRPDRAPYNEQFF.

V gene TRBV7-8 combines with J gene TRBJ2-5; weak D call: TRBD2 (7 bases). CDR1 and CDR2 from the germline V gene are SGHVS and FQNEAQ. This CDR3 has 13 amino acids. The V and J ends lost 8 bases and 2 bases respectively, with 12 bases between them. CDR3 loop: CASLRGPQETQYF. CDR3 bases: TGTGCCAGCCTGCGGGGGCCTCAAGAGACCCAGTACTTC.

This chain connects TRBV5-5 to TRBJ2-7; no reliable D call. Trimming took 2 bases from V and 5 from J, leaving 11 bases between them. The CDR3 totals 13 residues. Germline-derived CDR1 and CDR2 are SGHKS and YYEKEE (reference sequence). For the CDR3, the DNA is TGTGCCAGCAGCTTATACGAGGATAACGAGCAGTACTTC. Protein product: CASSLYEDNEQYF.

CDR3 protein: CASSYAEAKNIQYF. For the CDR3, the DNA is TGTGCCAGCAGCTACGCGGAAGCCAAAAACATTCAGTACTTC. J is TRBJ2-4 and V is TRBV5-5; D call uncertain. The length of the CDR3 is 14 residues. Germline V gene lookup returns CDR1 SGHKS and CDR2 YYEKEE (reference sequence). V lost 3 bases to trimming and J lost 0 bases, with 7 bases between them.

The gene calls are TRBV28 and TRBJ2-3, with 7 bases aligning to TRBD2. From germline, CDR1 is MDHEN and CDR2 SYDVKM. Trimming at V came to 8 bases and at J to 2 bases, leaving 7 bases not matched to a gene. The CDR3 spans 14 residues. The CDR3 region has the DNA TGTGCCAGCGAGAGCGGGGTATTCACAGATACGCAGTATTTT. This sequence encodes CASESGVFTDTQYF.

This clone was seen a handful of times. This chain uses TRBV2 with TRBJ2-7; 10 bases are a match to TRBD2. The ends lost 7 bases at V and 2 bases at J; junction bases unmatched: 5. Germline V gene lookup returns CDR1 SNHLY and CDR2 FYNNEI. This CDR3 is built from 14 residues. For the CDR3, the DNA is TGTGCCAGCAAAATCAGCGGGGGGGCCTACGAGCAGTACTTC. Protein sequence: CASKISGGAYEQYF.

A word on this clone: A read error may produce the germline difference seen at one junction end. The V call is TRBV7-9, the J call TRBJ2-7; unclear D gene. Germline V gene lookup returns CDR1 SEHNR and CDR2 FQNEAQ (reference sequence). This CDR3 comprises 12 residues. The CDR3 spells CSSSVGGYEQYF. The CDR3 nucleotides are TGTTCCAGCAGCGTAGGCGGCTACGAGCAGTACTTC.

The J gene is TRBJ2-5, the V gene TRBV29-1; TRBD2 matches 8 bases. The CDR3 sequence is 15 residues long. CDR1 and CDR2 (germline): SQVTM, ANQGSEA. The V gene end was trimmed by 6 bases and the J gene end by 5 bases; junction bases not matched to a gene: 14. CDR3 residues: CSVAYGSGSTETQYF. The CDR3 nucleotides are TGCAGCGTCGCCTATGGGAGCGGGAGTACGGAGACCCAGTACTTC.

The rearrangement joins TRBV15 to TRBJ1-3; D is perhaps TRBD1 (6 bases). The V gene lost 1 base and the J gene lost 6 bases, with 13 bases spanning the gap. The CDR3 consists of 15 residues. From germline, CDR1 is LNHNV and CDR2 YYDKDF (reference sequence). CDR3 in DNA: TGTGCCACCAGCAGAGGCCAGGGGCGGTCAAACACCATATATTTT. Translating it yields CATSRGQGRSNTIYF.

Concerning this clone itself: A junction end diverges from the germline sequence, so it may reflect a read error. CDR3 residues: CSSSSPPTSGLRMRNTIYF. CDR3 DNA sequence: TGTTCCAGCAGCTCACCCCCAACCTCGGGACTCCGGATGAGAAACACCATATATTTT. The chain couples TRBV7-9 to TRBJ1-3, with TRBD1 as a possible D gene (5 bases). Per germline, CDR1 SEHNR and CDR2 FQNEAQ (reference sequence). This CDR3 has 19 residues.

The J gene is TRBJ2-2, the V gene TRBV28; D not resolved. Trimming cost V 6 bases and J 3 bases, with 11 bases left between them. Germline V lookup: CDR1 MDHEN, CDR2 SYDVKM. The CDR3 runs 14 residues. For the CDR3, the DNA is TGTGCCAGCAGACCAAACACCTACACCGGGGAGCTGTTTTTT. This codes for CASRPNTYTGELFF.

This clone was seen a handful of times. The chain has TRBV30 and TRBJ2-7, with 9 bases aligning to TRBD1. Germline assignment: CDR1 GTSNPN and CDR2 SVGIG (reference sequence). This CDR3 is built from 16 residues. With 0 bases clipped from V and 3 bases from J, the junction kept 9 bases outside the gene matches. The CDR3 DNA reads TGTGCCTGGAGTGTACGACTCGGGACAGGGATCTACGAGCAGTACTTC. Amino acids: CAWSVRLGTGIYEQYF. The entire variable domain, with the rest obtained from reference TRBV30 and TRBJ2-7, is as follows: SQTIHQWPATLVQPVGSPLSLECTVEGTSNPNLYWYRQAAGRGLQLLFYSVGIGQISSEVPQNLSASRPQDRQFILSSKKLLLSDSGFYLCAWSVRLGTGIYEQYFGPGTRLTVT.